The 21 T cell receptor beta chains listed next were all sequenced from one sample in a study of T cell clones after liver transplantation. Here immunoSEQ multiplex PCR was the method, and the copy in TCRdb shows in-frame clones only, minus some. The repertoire holds nearly 55,000 clones, with roughly 80% as singletons. This material consisted of CD4+ T cells from blood, taken before liver transplant. The receptors shown here come from a human donor who received a liver transplant.

This chain uses TRBV7-2 with TRBJ2-2; tentative D call: TRBD2 (5 bases). Trimming shortened V by 2 bases and J by 0 bases, and 7 bases separated the two germline ends. Germline V lookup: CDR1 SGHTA, CDR2 FQGNSA. This CDR3 contains 15 residues. CDR3 nucleotides: TGTGCCAGCAGCTTACACGGGGCGAACACCGGGGAGCTGTTTTTT. It is translated as CASSLHGANTGELFF.

This chain joins TRBV4-1 and TRBJ1-5; 7 bases align to TRBD1. The CDR3 is made up of 17 amino acids. The J segment lost 4 bases and the V segment lost 3 bases, leaving 12 bases of the junction unmatched. Germline assignment: CDR1 MGHRA and CDR2 YSYEKL. The CDR3 DNA reads as TGCGCCAGCAGCCATTCCTTGGACCGGGACAGTAATCAGCCCCAGCATTTT. Protein product: CASSHSLDRDSNQPQHF.

The V and J genes are TRBV5-5 and TRBJ2-3; TRBD2 is a possible D gene (5 bases). The V end lost 2 bases, the J end lost 4 bases, and 14 bases lay between the germline ends. This CDR3 spans 15 amino acids. CDR1 SGHKS and CDR2 YYEKEE come from the germline V gene (reference sequence). The CDR3 bases are TGTGCCAGCAGCTTATGGGAGTTCCGATCAGATACGCAGTATTTT. Encoded protein: CASSLWEFRSDTQYF.

The rearrangement links TRBV7-3 to TRBJ1-1, with a weak D call TRBD1 (5 bases). V was shortened by 6 bases and J by 3 bases, with 11 bases between the two germline ends. The CDR3 loop spans 13 amino acids. CDR1 is SGHTA, CDR2 FQGTGA, per germline. CDR3 sequence: CASRRDGDTEAFF. The CDR3 nucleotides read TGTGCCAGCAGGAGGGACGGCGACACTGAAGCTTTCTTT.

This chain joins TRBV10-3 and TRBJ2-7, with 13 bases aligning to TRBD2. From germline, CDR1 is ENHRY and CDR2 SYGVKD. Trimming took 6 bases from V and 5 from J; bases not matched to a gene: 7. The CDR3 spans 15 residues. The CDR3 DNA is TGTGCCATCAGCCTTACTAGCGGGGGGGCTAACGAGCAGTACTTC. Translation gives CAISLTSGGANEQYF.

This clone was recorded once. V and J are TRBV4-1 and TRBJ1-2; unclear D gene. CDR1 and CDR2 from the germline V gene are MGHRA and YSYEKL. This CDR3 comprises 16 residues. The germline V and J ends were trimmed by 0 bases and 6 bases, with 17 bases remaining between them. CDR3 nucleotides: TGCGCCAGCAGCCAAGATGTGGACTTGGGAGTCAATGGCTACACCTTC. Translated: CASSQDVDLGVNGYTF.

A remark on this clone: Other DNA sequences in this specimen translate into the identical CDR3. This chain links TRBV18 with TRBJ1-5; a weak D match, TRBD1 (5 bases). Looked up from germline, CDR1 is KGHSH and CDR2 is LQKENI. The V and J ends lost 3 bases and 1 base respectively, with 10 bases between them. This CDR3 is built from 15 residues. Here the CDR3 DNA reads TGTGCCAGCTCACCGGGGCAGGGAAGCAATCAGCCCCAGCATTTT. Its protein is CASSPGQGSNQPQHF.

The V call is TRBV5-1, the J call TRBJ1-2; 10 bases are shared with TRBD1. CDR3 length: 17 residues. Per the germline V gene, CDR1 is SGHRS and CDR2 is YFSETQ. J lost 2 bases, V lost 1 base, and 8 bases had no gene match. The CDR3 DNA is TGCGCCAGCAGCTTGTTCCAGCCGGGACAGGGGAACTATGGCTACACCTTC. Translating gives CASSLFQPGQGNYGYTF.

Here the CDR3 DNA reads TGTGCCAGCAGCCAAAGAAGCAACACTGAAGCTTTCTTT. It yields the protein CASSQRSNTEAFF. The chain has TRBV7-2 and TRBJ1-1, with D unresolved. V was cut by 5 bases and J by 2 bases, with 9 bases left in between. The length of the CDR3 is 13 residues. CDR1 is SGHTA and CDR2 is FQGNSA in the germline V gene.

The chain has TRBV7-2 and TRBJ2-2; D is unresolved. In germline, CDR1 is SGHTA, CDR2 FQGNSA. The CDR3 has 13 amino acids. V dropped 5 bases and J dropped 6 bases, with 10 bases sitting between them. The CDR3 coding sequence is TGTGCCAGCAGCCCTAACAAGGCCGGGGAGCTGTTTTTT. Translation: CASSPNKAGELFF.

This clone was counted once. The J gene is TRBJ2-5, the V gene TRBV5-5; 10 nucleotides agree with TRBD2. Germline loops: CDR1 SGHKS, CDR2 YYEKEE (reference sequence). V was pared by 4 bases and J by 3 bases, with 6 bases of the junction left unmatched. This CDR3 region has 15 residues. The CDR3, as DNA: TGTGCCAGCAGCAGAGCGGGGGGGATTGAAGAGACCCAGTACTTC. Its translation: CASSRAGGIEETQYF.

V is TRBV19 and J is TRBJ2-2; a weak D match, TRBD2 (6 bases). Per germline, CDR1 LNHDA and CDR2 SQIVND (reference sequence). Trimming pared 3 bases from V and 5 bases from J, leaving 10 bases between. This CDR3 is built from 14 residues. The CDR3 protein is CASSIRETTGELFF. The CDR3 DNA follows: TGTGCCAGTAGTATTCGGGAGACTACCGGGGAGCTGTTTTTT.

The V gene is TRBV5-1, the J gene TRBJ2-7; 7 bases match TRBD2. The germline gives CDR1 SGHRS, CDR2 YFSETQ. The CDR3 is 17 residues long. V was pared by 0 bases and J by 0 bases, with 9 bases of the junction left unmatched. The CDR3 nucleotides are TGCGCCAGCAGCTTGGCCTTAGGGCGGGGGACCTCCTACGAGCAGTACTTC. Amino acids: CASSLALGRGTSYEQYF.

Concerning this clone itself: The sample holds other DNA sequences that translate to the same CDR3. The chain couples TRBV9 to TRBJ2-1, with 7 bases that match TRBD2. CDR1 SGDLS and CDR2 YYNGEE come from the germline V gene. Germline trimming cut 2 bases from V and 8 bases from J; bases unmatched to any gene: 4. The length of the CDR3 is 13 residues. This chain's CDR3 is CASSVRGVDEQFF. CDR3 DNA sequence: TGTGCCAGCAGCGTTCGGGGGGTCGATGAGCAGTTCTTC.

V gene TRBV27 combines with J gene TRBJ2-1; 12 bases match TRBD2. The CDR3 runs to 15 residues. Germline V gene data show CDR1 as MNHEY and CDR2 as SMNVEV (reference sequence). V lost 5 bases and J lost 6; bases outside the gene matches: 5. This CDR3 is CASSRGLAGPNEQFF. The CDR3 DNA follows: TGTGCCAGCAGTCGCGGACTAGCGGGGCCCAATGAGCAGTTCTTC.

The chain links TRBV5-4 to TRBJ1-2; D perhaps matches TRBD1 (5 bases). The V gene's germline CDR1 is SGHNT and CDR2 YYREEE (reference sequence). V lost 0 bases and J lost 7, with 16 bases in between. This CDR3 contains 15 residues. Written as DNA, the CDR3 is TGTGCCAGCAGCTTGGAGGCGGGGCTCGGGGGTGGCTACACCTTC. It is translated as CASSLEAGLGGGYTF.

The V gene is TRBV7-9, the J gene TRBJ2-3; TRBD1 is a possible D gene (5 bases). Germline lookup yields CDR1 SEHNR and CDR2 FQNEAQ (reference sequence). The CDR3 has 13 residues. V was trimmed by 5 bases and J by 0 bases, leaving 6 bases between them. CDR3 residues: CASSRQSTDTQYF. The CDR3 DNA follows: TGTGCCAGCAGCCGACAGAGCACAGATACGCAGTATTTT.

The chain combines TRBV7-9 with TRBJ1-5; D remains ambiguous. Between the trimmed V and J ends, which lost 2 bases and 9 bases, there was a span of 8 bases. Looked up from germline, CDR1 is SEHNR and CDR2 is FQNEAQ (reference sequence). The CDR3 runs 12 residues. CDR3 amino acids: CASSLMDLPQHF. The DNA of the CDR3 is TGTGCCAGCAGCTTAATGGACCTGCCCCAGCATTTT.

The chain combines TRBV29-1 with TRBJ1-4; possibly TRBD1 for D (6 bases). V was pared by 0 bases and J by 8 bases, with 13 bases between. From germline, CDR1 is SQVTM and CDR2 ANQGSEA. The CDR3 is made up of 14 amino acids. This CDR3 is CSVEEMGAGEKLFF. CDR3 nucleotide sequence: TGCAGCGTTGAAGAGATGGGGGCGGGAGAAAAACTGTTTTTT.

The genes are TRBV7-8 and TRBJ2-1; D gene ambiguous. Germline V gives CDR1 SGHVS, CDR2 FQNEAQ. The V and J ends lost 3 bases and 9 bases respectively, with 9 bases between them. The CDR3 sequence is 12 residues long. The CDR3 protein is CASSFGPSEQFF. In DNA, the CDR3 is TGTGCCAGCAGCTTCGGACCCAGTGAGCAGTTCTTC.

The chain has TRBV6-4 and TRBJ1-5, with 9 bases lining up with TRBD1. The CDR3 covers 14 residues. CDR1 is MRHNA, CDR2 SNTAGT, per germline. The V and J ends lost 8 bases and 1 base, in that order; junction bases with no gene match: 3. The CDR3 sequence: CASLQGASNQPQHF. As DNA, the CDR3 is TGTGCCAGCCTACAGGGGGCCAGCAATCAGCCCCAGCATTTT.